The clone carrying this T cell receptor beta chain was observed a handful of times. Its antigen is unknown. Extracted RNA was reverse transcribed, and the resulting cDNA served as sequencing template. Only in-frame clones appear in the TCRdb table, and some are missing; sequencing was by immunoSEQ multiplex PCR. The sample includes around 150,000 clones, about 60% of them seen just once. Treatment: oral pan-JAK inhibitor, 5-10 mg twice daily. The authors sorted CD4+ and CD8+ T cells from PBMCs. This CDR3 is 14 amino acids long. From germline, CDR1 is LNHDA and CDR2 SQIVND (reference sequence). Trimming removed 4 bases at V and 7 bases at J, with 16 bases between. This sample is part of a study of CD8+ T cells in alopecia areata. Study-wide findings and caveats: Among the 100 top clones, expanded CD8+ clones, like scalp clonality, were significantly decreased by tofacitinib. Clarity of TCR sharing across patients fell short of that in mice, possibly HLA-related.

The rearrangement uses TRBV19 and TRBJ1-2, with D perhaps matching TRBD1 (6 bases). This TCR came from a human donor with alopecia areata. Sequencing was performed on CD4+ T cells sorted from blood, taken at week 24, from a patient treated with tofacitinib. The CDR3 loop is CASSTGDTLGGYTF. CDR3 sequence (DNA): TGTGCCAGTAGTACCGGGGACACGCTTGGTGGCTACACCTTC.